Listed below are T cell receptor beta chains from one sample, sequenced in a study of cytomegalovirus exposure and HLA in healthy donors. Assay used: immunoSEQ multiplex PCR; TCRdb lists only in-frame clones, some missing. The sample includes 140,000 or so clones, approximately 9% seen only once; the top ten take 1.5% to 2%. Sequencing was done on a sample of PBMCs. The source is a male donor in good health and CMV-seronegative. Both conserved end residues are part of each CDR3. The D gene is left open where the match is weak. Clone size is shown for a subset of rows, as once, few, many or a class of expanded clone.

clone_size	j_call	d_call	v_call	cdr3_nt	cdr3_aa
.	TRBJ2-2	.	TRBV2	TGTGCCAGCAGATTGGAGTCATCCCGGGCCGGGGAGCTGTTTTTT	CASRLESSRAGELFF
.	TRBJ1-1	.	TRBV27	TGTGCCAGCAGTTTACCGGGTACGGGGGTGGCTTTCTTT	CASSLPGTGVAFF
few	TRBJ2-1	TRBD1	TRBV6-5	TGTGCCAGCAGTCGACAGGGGTACTACAATGAGCAGTTCTTC	CASSRQGYYNEQFF
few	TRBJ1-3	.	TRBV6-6	TGTGCCAGCAGTCCGGTCTCCTCTGGAAACACCATATATTTT	CASSPVSSGNTIYF
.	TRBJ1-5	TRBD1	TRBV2	TGTGCCAGCAGTGAGGGTCAGGGGGCTCAGCCCCAGCATTTT	CASSEGQGAQPQHF
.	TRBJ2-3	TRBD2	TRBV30	TGTGCCTGGAGTGCCGGGACTAGCGGGAGAGATACGCAGTATTTT	CAWSAGTSGRDTQYF
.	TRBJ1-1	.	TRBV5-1	TGCGCCAGCAGCTTGACAGGGATGCTACCTGAAGCTTTCTTT	CASSLTGMLPEAFF
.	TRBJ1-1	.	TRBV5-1	TGCGCCAGCAGCCCTGGGGCACACACAGGGACCACTGAAGCTTTCTTT	CASSPGAHTGTTEAFF
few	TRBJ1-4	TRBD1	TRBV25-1	TGTGCCAGCAGTGCCCTGGACAGGTCTAATGAAAAACTGTTTTTT	CASSALDRSNEKLFF
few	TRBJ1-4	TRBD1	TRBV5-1	TGCGCCAGCAGCTTGGACAGGGGGTACGGTAATGAAAAACTGTTTTTT	CASSLDRGYGNEKLFF
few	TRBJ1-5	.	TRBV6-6	TGTGCCAGCAGTTACCCGACAGATAGCAATCAGCCCCAGCATTTT	CASSYPTDSNQPQHF
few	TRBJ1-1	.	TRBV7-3	TGTGCCAGCAGCTTAAGCCAGGACTTTTCGGACACTGAAGCTTTCTTT	CASSLSQDFSDTEAFF
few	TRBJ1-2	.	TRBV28	TGTGCCAGCCTCCAACTGAGTAACTATGGCTACACCTTC	CASLQLSNYGYTF
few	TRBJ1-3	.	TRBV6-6	TGTGCCAGCCATCCCCGGGGGGCAAATGGAAACACCATATATTTT	CASHPRGANGNTIYF
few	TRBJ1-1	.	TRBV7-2	TGTGCCGGGGGCAGAATGAACACTGAAGCTTTCTTT	CAGGRMNTEAFF
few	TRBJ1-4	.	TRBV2	TGTGCCAGCAGCAGACAGGCAACTAATGAAAAACTGTTTTTT	CASSRQATNEKLFF
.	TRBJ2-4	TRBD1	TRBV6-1	TGTGCCAGCAGAACAGGGGGTAATGACATTCAGTACTTC	CASRTGGNDIQYF
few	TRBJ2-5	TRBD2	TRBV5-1	TGCGCCAGCAGCTCGCCGGGACTAGAGGAGACCCAGTACTTC	CASSSPGLEETQYF
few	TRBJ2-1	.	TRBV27	TGTGCCAGCAGTTTAGGGGGGGCCCAAAATGAGCAGTTCTTC	CASSLGGAQNEQFF